This T cell receptor beta chain appears in the sequencing data of a study of T cell responses to AZD1222 COVID-19 vaccine. General study findings and limits: Spike-specific TCR breadth and depth went up after people got two AZD1222 doses.

CDR3 size: 16 residues. CDR1 and CDR2 (germline): MNHNS, SASEGT. Unmatched junction bases numbered 5, after V lost 3 bases and J lost 2 bases. This clone was detected only a few times. Its specificity is unknown. Using immunoSEQ multiplex PCR, the repertoire was profiled, and TCRdb retains in-frame clones only, with some absent. This sample has about 120,000 clones; roughly 85% occur once, and the top ten carry approximately 1.5%. The clonotype was recovered from an adult in good health. Sequenced here: peripheral blood, sampled on day 0 of AZD1222 vaccination. V usage is TRBV6-1 and J usage is TRBJ1-5; 9 bases align to TRBD1. The CDR3 here is CASSDDRGDGNQPQHF. CDR3 bases: TGTGCCAGCAGTGACGACAGGGGGGACGGCAATCAGCCCCAGCATTTT.